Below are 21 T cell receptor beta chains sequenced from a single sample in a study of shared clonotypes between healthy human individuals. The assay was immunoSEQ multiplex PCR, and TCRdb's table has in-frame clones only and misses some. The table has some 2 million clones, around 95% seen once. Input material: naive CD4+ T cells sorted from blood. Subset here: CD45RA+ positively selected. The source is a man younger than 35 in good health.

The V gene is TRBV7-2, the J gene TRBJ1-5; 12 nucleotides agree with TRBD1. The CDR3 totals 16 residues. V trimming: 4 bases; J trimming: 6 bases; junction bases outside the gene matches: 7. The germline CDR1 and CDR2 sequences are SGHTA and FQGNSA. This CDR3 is CASSSAGTGGGQPQHF. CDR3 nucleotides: TGTGCCAGCAGCTCAGCCGGGACAGGGGGCGGTCAGCCCCAGCATTTT.

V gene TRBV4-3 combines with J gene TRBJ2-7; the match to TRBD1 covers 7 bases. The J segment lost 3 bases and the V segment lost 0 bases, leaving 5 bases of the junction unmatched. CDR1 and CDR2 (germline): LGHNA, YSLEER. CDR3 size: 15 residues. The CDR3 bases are TGCGCCAGCAGCCAAGATAAACAGGGGTTCTACGAGCAGTACTTC. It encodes CASSQDKQGFYEQYF.

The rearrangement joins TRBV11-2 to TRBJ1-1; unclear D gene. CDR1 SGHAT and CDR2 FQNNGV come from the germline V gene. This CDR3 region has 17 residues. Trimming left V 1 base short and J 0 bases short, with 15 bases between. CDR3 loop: CASSLVGVKVMNTEAFF. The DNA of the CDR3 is TGTGCCAGCAGCTTAGTCGGTGTAAAAGTCATGAACACTGAAGCTTTCTTT.

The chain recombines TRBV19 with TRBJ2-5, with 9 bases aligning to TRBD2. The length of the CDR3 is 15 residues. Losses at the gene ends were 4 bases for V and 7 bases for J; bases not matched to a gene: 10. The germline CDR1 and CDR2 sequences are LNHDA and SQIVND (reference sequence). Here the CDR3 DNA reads TGTGCCAGTAGTAAGGGACCGGGAGCGGGGGGGACCCAGTACTTC. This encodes CASSKGPGAGGTQYF.

CDR3 in amino acids: CASSLGLSYTEAFF. DNA for the CDR3: TGTGCCAGCAGCTTAGGGCTGTCATACACTGAAGCTTTCTTT. The genes are TRBV7-9 and TRBJ1-1; D gene ambiguous. The CDR3 totals 14 residues. The germline gives CDR1 SEHNR, CDR2 FQNEAQ (reference sequence). Trimming removed 1 base at V and 3 bases at J, with 9 bases between.

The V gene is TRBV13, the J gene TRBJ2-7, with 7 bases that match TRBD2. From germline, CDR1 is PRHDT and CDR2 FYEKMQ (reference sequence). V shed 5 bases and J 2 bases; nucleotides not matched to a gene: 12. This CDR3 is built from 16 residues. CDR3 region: CASSHLGWGGTYEQYF. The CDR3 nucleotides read TGTGCCAGCAGCCACCTCGGTTGGGGGGGAACCTACGAGCAGTACTTC.

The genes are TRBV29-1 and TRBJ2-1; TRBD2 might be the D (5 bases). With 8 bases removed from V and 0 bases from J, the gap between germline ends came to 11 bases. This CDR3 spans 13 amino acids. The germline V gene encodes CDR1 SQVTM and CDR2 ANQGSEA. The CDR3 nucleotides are TGCAGCACCGGGGTCAGCTCCTACAATGAGCAGTTCTTC. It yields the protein CSTGVSSYNEQFF.

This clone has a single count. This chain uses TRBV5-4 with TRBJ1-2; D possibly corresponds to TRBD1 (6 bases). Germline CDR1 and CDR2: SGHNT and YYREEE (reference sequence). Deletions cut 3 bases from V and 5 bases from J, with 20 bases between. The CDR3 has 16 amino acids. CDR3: CASSSGQLHSIYGYTF. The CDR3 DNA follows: TGTGCCAGCAGCTCAGGACAGTTGCACTCAATTTATGGCTACACCTTC.

The CDR3: CASSLAGTGSEKLFF. The CDR3 coding sequence is TGCGCCAGCAGCTTGGCCGGGACAGGGAGTGAAAAACTGTTTTTT. The chain links TRBV5-1 to TRBJ1-4; TRBD1 matches 9 bases. Germline lookup yields CDR1 SGHRS and CDR2 YFSETQ. CDR3 length equals 15 residues. The V and J ends lost 0 bases and 7 bases, in that order; junction bases with no gene match: 4. Together with reference TRBV5-1 and TRBJ1-4, the CDR3 gives the full variable domain: KAGVTQTPRYLIKTRGQQVTLSCSPISGHRSVSWYQQTPGQGLQFLFEYFSETQRNKGNFPGRFSGRQFSNSRSEMNVSTLELGDSALYLCASSLAGTGSEKLFFGSGTQLSVL.

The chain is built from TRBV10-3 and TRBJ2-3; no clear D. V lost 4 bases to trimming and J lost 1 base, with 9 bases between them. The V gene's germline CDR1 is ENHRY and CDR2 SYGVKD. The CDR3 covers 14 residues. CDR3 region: CAISVATGTDTQYF. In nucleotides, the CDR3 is TGTGCCATCAGTGTCGCTACCGGCACAGATACGCAGTATTTT.

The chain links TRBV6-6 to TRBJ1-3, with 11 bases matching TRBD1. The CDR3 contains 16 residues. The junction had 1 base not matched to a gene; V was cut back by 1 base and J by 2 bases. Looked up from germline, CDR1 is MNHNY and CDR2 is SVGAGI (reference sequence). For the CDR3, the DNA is TGTGCCAGCAGTTACTTGGACAGGGGGCCTGGAAACACCATATATTTT. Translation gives CASSYLDRGPGNTIYF.

CDR3 region: CASSLDRSLGYEQYF. The CDR3 DNA reads TGTGCCAGCAGCTTGGACAGGTCCCTTGGTTACGAGCAGTACTTC. The V and J genes are TRBV7-2 and TRBJ2-7, with 7 bases that match TRBD1. Losses at the gene ends were 3 bases for V and 4 bases for J; bases not matched to a gene: 9. Germline V gives CDR1 SGHTA, CDR2 FQGNSA. This CDR3 comprises 15 residues. The complete variable domain, with remaining parts taken from reference TRBV7-2 and TRBJ2-7, reads GAGVSQSPSNKVTEKGKDVELRCDPISGHTALYWYRQSLGQGLEFLIYFQGNSAPDKSGLPSDRFSAERTGGSVSTLTIQRTQQEDSAVYLCASSLDRSLGYEQYFGPGTRLTVT.

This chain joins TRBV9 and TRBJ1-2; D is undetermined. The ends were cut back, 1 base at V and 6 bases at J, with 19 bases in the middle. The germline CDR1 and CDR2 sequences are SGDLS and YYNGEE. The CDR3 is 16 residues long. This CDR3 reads CASSVSGTGFVNGYTF. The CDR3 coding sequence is TGTGCCAGCAGCGTATCTGGAACGGGGTTCGTGAATGGCTACACCTTC.

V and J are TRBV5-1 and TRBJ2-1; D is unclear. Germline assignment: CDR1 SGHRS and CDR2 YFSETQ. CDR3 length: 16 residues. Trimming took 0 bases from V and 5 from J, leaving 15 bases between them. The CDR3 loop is CASSLVGGLSHNEQFF. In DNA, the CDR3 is TGCGCCAGCAGCTTGGTTGGTGGGCTATCACACAATGAGCAGTTCTTC.

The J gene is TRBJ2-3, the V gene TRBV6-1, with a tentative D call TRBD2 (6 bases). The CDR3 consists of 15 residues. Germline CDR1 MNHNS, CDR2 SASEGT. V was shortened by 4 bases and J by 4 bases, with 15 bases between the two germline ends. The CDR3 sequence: CASSGGMVNADTQYF. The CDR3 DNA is TGTGCCAGCAGTGGCGGGATGGTAAACGCAGATACGCAGTATTTT.

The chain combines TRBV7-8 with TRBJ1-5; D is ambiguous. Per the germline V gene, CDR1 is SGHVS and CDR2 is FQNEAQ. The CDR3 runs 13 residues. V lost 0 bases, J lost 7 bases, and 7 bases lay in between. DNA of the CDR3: TGTGCCAGCAGCTTAGCAGGGTACCAGCCCCAGCATTTT. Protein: CASSLAGYQPQHF.

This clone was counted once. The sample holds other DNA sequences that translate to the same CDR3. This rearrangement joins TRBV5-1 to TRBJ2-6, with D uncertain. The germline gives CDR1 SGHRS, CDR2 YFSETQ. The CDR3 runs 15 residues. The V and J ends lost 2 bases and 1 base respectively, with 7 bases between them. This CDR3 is CASSFGSSGANVLTF. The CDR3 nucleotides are TGCGCCAGCAGCTTTGGTTCTTCTGGGGCCAACGTCCTGACTTTC.

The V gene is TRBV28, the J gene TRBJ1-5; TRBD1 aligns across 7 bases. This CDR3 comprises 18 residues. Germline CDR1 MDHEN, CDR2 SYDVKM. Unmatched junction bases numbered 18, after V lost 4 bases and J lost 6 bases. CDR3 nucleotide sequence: TGTGCCAGCAGTTCTTTTCTCCGACAGGGCCTTATGGGTCAGCCCCAGCATTTT. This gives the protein CASSSFLRQGLMGQPQHF.

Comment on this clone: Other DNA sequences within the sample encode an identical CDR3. The CDR3 reads CASSLLAGGGETQYF. CDR3 sequence (DNA): TGCGCCAGCAGCCTCCTAGCGGGAGGGGGGGAGACCCAGTACTTC. The rearrangement links TRBV5-1 to TRBJ2-5; TRBD2 aligns across 12 bases. J lost 5 bases, V lost 4 bases, and 6 bases had no gene match. The CDR3 has 15 residues. Germline V gene data show CDR1 as SGHRS and CDR2 as YFSETQ. The whole variable domain, filled in from reference TRBV5-1 and TRBJ2-5, reads KAGVTQTPRYLIKTRGQQVTLSCSPISGHRSVSWYQQTPGQGLQFLFEYFSETQRNKGNFPGRFSGRQFSNSRSEMNVSTLELGDSALYLCASSLLAGGGETQYFGPGTRLLVL.

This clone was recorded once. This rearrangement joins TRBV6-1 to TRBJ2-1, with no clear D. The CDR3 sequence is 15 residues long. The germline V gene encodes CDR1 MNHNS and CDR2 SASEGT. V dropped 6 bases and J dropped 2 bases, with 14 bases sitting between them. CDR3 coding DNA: TGTGCCAGCAGCTACAGACTTGATCCCTACAATGAGCAGTTCTTC. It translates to CASSYRLDPYNEQFF.

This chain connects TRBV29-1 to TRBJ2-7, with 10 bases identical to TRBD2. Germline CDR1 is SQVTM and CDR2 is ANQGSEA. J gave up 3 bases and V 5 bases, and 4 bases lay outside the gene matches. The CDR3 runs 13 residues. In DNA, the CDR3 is TGCAGCGTTTTAGCGGGAGGTTTCTACGAGCAGTACTTC. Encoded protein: CSVLAGGFYEQYF.